The following is a T cell receptor (beta chain) sequence with its context. The entry originates in a study of tumor T cells in aggressive B-cell lymphoma. Assay: immunoSEQ multiplex PCR; the TCRdb copy retains only in-frame clones and omits some. The table has 5,000 to 7,000 clones, roughly 90% seen once. The trim removed 1 base at V and 6 bases at J, leaving 1 base unmatched. The CDR3 contains 13 residues. Germline lookup yields CDR1 MDHEN and CDR2 SYDVKM. The sequence was obtained from an adult with diffuse large B cell lymphoma. Some clones in this sample may be carry-over from other donors' samples. The rearrangement joins TRBV28 to TRBJ2-7; TRBD1 matches 9 bases. Sequencing was done on a sample of tumor tissue. CDR3 in DNA: TGTGCCAGCAGTTTATCGACAGGGGGCGAGCAGTACTTC. Amino acids: CASSLSTGGEQYF.